The entry below describes one T cell receptor (beta chain). The data belong to a study of blood T cell repertoires in COVID-19. For the study at large: Collection of acute and convalescent COVID-19 samples took place in the United States, Italy and Spain. T cells, B-cell-depleted T cells, or PBMCs supplied cDNA or gDNA.

In the original workflow: Nucleated cell number was recorded as an estimate derived from reference gene primer amplification. Produced via immunoSEQ multiplex PCR; TCRdb's table is partial and in-frame only. Clone size and V and J calls were adopted from that table, with D and trimming inferred from the DNA. The table includes 200,000 to 250,000 clones, more than 80% detected once. V lost 6 bases and J lost 4, with 13 bases in between. The CDR3 runs 15 residues. The germline V gene encodes CDR1 MNHEY and CDR2 SVGAGI. The receptor comes from a human donor in a cohort sampled during active COVID-19. The chain employs TRBV6-5 and TRBJ2-6; weak D call: TRBD2 (7 bases). The sample taken for sequencing was peripheral blood. The CDR3 protein is CASRTGAGGANVLTF. The CDR3 DNA is TGTGCCAGCAGGACAGGAGCGGGAGGGGCCAACGTCCTGACTTTC.